The 28 T cell receptor beta chains presented below share a single source sample, sequenced in a study of blood T cell repertoires in COVID-19 (dated by TCRdb to 2019 to 2021). Library construction relied on the immunoSEQ multiplex PCR assay. The table comes from immuneACCESS by way of TCRdb, which keeps in-frame sequences with V and J called. Part of the clones is missing from these tables; in studies checked, under half for an unresolved V gene and the rest for unknown reasons. Within this sample are under 150,000 clones, with approximately 80% of them counted one time only. The ten largest make up roughly 7% of the sample. The sequenced sample was peripheral blood. The receptor set was obtained from a man in his 70s with active or convalescent COVID-19.

This chain links TRBV28 with TRBJ1-6, with 10 positions matching TRBD1. This CDR3 is built from 12 residues. Germline values: CDR1 MDHEN, CDR2 SYDVKM. The CDR3 nucleotides read TGTGCGGGACAGGGGATTAATTCACCCCTCCACTTT. Its translation is CAGQGINSPLHF.

This clone was picked up one time. V usage is TRBV7-3 and J usage is TRBJ2-2, with 7 bases identical to TRBD1. Per the germline V gene, CDR1 is SGHTA and CDR2 is FQGTGA. This CDR3 has 15 residues. The trim removed 5 bases at V and 0 bases at J, leaving 3 bases unmatched. CDR3 sequence: CASSPTGTNTGELFF. CDR3 in DNA: TGTGCCAGCAGCCCGACAGGGACGAACACCGGGGAGCTGTTTTTT.

The chain has TRBV11-2 and TRBJ2-7; 7 bases line up with TRBD2. The CDR3 has 15 residues. Trimming removed 4 bases from V and 2 bases from J; junction bases left unmatched: 8. Germline-derived CDR1 and CDR2 are SGHAT and FQNNGV. CDR3 in amino acids: CASSSQGGGAYEQYF. The CDR3 coding sequence is TGTGCCAGCAGCTCTCAGGGTGGGGGGGCCTACGAGCAGTACTTC.

V and J are TRBV7-8 and TRBJ2-1; the match to TRBD2 covers 8 bases. The CDR3 runs 15 residues. V gave up 1 base and J gave up 8 bases; unmatched junction bases: 7. Germline loops: CDR1 SGHVS, CDR2 FQNEAQ. For the CDR3, the DNA is TGTGCCAGCAGCTTAGTAGGAGCGGGAGTCCATGAGCAGTTCTTC. Encoded protein: CASSLVGAGVHEQFF.

The chain is built from TRBV5-1 and TRBJ2-2; D gene ambiguous. The V end lost 0 bases, the J end lost 1 base, and 10 bases lay between the germline ends. The CDR3 runs to 16 residues. Per the germline V gene, CDR1 is SGHRS and CDR2 is YFSETQ. In DNA, the CDR3 is TGCGCCAGCAGCTTGGGGTTAGATATGAACACCGGGGAGCTGTTTTTT. Encoded protein: CASSLGLDMNTGELFF.

The rearrangement links TRBV6-1 to TRBJ2-3; D perhaps matches TRBD1 (6 bases). The CDR3 has 15 residues. V lost 2 bases and J 6 bases, leaving 15 bases between the germline ends. Germline loops: CDR1 MNHNS, CDR2 SASEGT. The CDR3 sequence is CASSEIGGSRDTQYF. The CDR3 bases are TGTGCCAGCAGTGAAATTGGGGGCTCGAGGGATACGCAGTATTTT.

This clone was observed once. The chain carries TRBV6-5 and TRBJ2-7; the match to TRBD1 covers 10 bases. Germline V CDR1 and CDR2: MNHEY, SVGAGI. This CDR3 has 14 amino acids. Trimming removed 7 bases from V and 6 bases from J; junction bases left unmatched: 9. The CDR3 here is CASNRDRGGFEQYF. In DNA, the CDR3 is TGTGCCAGCAACAGGGACAGGGGAGGGTTCGAGCAGTACTTC.

The gene calls are TRBV28 and TRBJ2-1, with 9 positions matching TRBD2. V gave up 3 bases and J gave up 0 bases; unmatched junction bases: 18. This CDR3 contains 21 residues. Germline V gene data show CDR1 as MDHEN and CDR2 as SYDVKM. CDR3 residues: CASSFPPGSSGSFRSYNEQFF. As DNA, the CDR3 is TGTGCCAGCAGTTTCCCCCCCGGGAGTAGCGGGAGCTTTCGCTCCTACAATGAGCAGTTCTTC.

This clone was detected only once. The chain has TRBV3-1 (or the pseudogene TRBV3-2) and TRBJ1-1; D is unclear. The CDR3 is made up of 16 amino acids. The V gene's germline CDR1 is LGHDT and CDR2 YNNKEL (reference sequence). The germline V and J ends were trimmed by 1 base and 0 bases, with 12 bases remaining between them. The CDR3 DNA sequence: TGTGCCAGCAGCCAAGGGCGGTGGAAAATGAACACTGAAGCTTTCTTT. As protein: CASSQGRWKMNTEAFF.

CDR3 region: CATSAPGLAGNEQFF. CDR3 coding DNA: TGTGCCACCAGTGCCCCGGGACTAGCGGGTAATGAGCAGTTCTTC. V gene TRBV24-1 combines with J gene TRBJ2-1, with 12 nucleotides matching TRBD2. The length of the CDR3 is 15 residues. The ends lost 5 bases at V and 7 bases at J; junction bases unmatched: 5. Germline V gives CDR1 KGHDR, CDR2 SFDVKD.

The chain employs TRBV7-2 and TRBJ2-7; D is undetermined. The length of the CDR3 is 12 residues. The V gene's germline CDR1 is SGHTA and CDR2 FQGNSA. Trimming pared 3 bases from V and 0 bases from J, leaving 3 bases between. In DNA form, the CDR3 reads TGTGCCAGCAGCTTCGTCTCCTACGAGCAGTACTTC. It specifies CASSFVSYEQYF.

The chain joins TRBV7-9 to TRBJ2-1, with D perhaps TRBD1 (6 bases). With 0 bases removed from V and 4 bases from J, the gap between germline ends came to 10 bases. This CDR3 has 15 amino acids. The V gene's germline CDR1 is SEHNR and CDR2 FQNEAQ (reference sequence). This CDR3 reads CASSLAAGQYNEQFF. In DNA, the CDR3 is TGTGCCAGCAGCTTAGCGGCAGGACAGTACAATGAGCAGTTCTTC.

At least ten counts were recorded for this clone. The rearrangement joins TRBV7-9 to TRBJ1-1, with a possible D match to TRBD1 (5 bases). The CDR3 length is 14 residues. Trimming cost V 6 bases and J 5 bases, with 16 bases left between them. Germline loops: CDR1 SEHNR, CDR2 FQNEAQ (reference sequence). The CDR3 is CASRETGGTTEAFF. The CDR3 coding sequence is TGTGCCAGCAGAGAAACCGGGGGGACGACTGAAGCTTTCTTT.

This clone has just one count. This chain links TRBV7-2 with TRBJ2-1; possibly TRBD2 for D (6 bases). The germline gives CDR1 SGHTA, CDR2 FQGNSA. There are 13 residues in the CDR3. V gave up 6 bases and J gave up 9 bases, with 15 bases separating them. CDR3 loop: CASSVSGVREQFF. The CDR3 nucleotides read TGTGCCAGCAGTGTTTCGGGAGTGCGTGAGCAGTTCTTC. Full variable domain (missing parts from reference TRBV7-2 and TRBJ2-1): GAGVSQSPSNKVTEKGKDVELRCDPISGHTALYWYRQSLGQGLEFLIYFQGNSAPDKSGLPSDRFSAERTGGSVSTLTIQRTQQEDSAVYLCASSVSGVREQFFGPGTRLTVL.

This chain joins TRBV5-6 and TRBJ2-2; tentative D call: TRBD1 (6 bases). The V gene's germline CDR1 is SGHDT and CDR2 YYEEEE. Trimming took 0 bases from V and 4 from J, leaving 10 bases between them. The CDR3 extends over 15 amino acids. The CDR3 sequence is CASSLAGVLTGELFF. The CDR3 DNA reads as TGTGCCAGCAGCTTGGCAGGGGTGCTCACCGGGGAGCTGTTTTTT.

In its sample, this clone ranks as medium-sized (0.01 to 0.1%). The chain combines TRBV28 with TRBJ1-1; D unclear. CDR1 is MDHEN, CDR2 SYDVKM, per germline. The length of the CDR3 is 14 residues. V lost 7 bases and J lost 0, with 12 bases in between. The DNA of the CDR3 is TGTGCCAGCATGCCAGGTGGCGTGAACACTGAAGCTTTCTTT. It yields the protein CASMPGGVNTEAFF.

The chain joins TRBV10-3 to TRBJ1-6; D is perhaps TRBD1 (5 bases). Trimming shortened V by 0 bases and J by 6 bases, and 9 bases separated the two germline ends. From germline, CDR1 is ENHRY and CDR2 SYGVKD. This CDR3 is built from 15 residues. The DNA for the CDR3 is TGTGCCATCAGTGAGTCGACGGGGGTTAATTCACCCCTCCACTTT. It translates to CAISESTGVNSPLHF.

This chain connects TRBV6-5 to TRBJ2-5; a weak D match, TRBD2 (5 bases). Germline CDR1 reads MNHEY; CDR2 reads SVGAGI. The CDR3 length is 13 residues. V dropped 7 bases and J dropped 4 bases, with 13 bases sitting between them. The CDR3 loop is CASNEGPLETQYF. Here the CDR3 DNA reads TGTGCCAGCAACGAGGGCCCCTTAGAGACCCAGTACTTC.

The rearrangement joins TRBV11-2 to TRBJ2-7, with 12 nucleotides matching TRBD1. CDR1 and CDR2 from the germline V gene are SGHAT and FQNNGV. The V and J ends lost 4 bases and 4 bases, in that order; junction bases with no gene match: 11. This CDR3 has 17 residues. The CDR3 protein is CASSSLGGTGGAYEQYF. CDR3 in DNA: TGTGCCAGCAGCTCTCTCGGCGGGACAGGGGGCGCGTACGAGCAGTACTTC. Full variable domain (remainder filled in from reference TRBV11-2 and TRBJ2-7): EAGVAQSPRYKIIEKRQSVAFWCNPISGHATLYWYQQILGQGPKLLIQFQNNGVVDDSQLPKDRFSAERLKGVDSTLKIQPAKLEDSAVYLCASSSLGGTGGAYEQYFGPGTRLTVT.

The chain uses TRBV6-2 or TRBV6-3 and TRBJ2-5; D remains ambiguous. Germline V lookup: CDR1 MNHEY, CDR2 SVGEGT. CDR3 length: 14 amino acids. The V end was cut by 0 bases, the J end by 6 bases, with 11 bases between. CDR3 region: CASSYSGGVKTQYF. Written as DNA, the CDR3 is TGTGCCAGCAGTTACTCCGGCGGTGTGAAGACCCAGTACTTC.

The genes are TRBV6-5 and TRBJ2-7; D is possibly TRBD1 (5 bases). V was cut by 3 bases and J by 3 bases, with 9 bases left in between. Germline assignment: CDR1 MNHEY and CDR2 SVGAGI. The CDR3 loop spans 13 amino acids. This chain's CDR3 is CASSYGRDYEQYF. For the CDR3, the DNA is TGTGCCAGCAGTTATGGCAGGGACTACGAGCAGTACTTC.

This clone was counted between two and nine times. Other DNA sequences of this sample code for an identical CDR3. The V call is TRBV19, the J call TRBJ1-5, with a tentative D call TRBD1 (6 bases). Trimming stripped 5 bases from V and 6 bases from J, with 14 bases between. CDR3 length: 14 amino acids. CDR1 and CDR2 from the germline V gene are LNHDA and SQIVND (reference sequence). CDR3 coding DNA: TGTGCCAGTAGTGGTAGCGGGGGCCTTCAGCCCCAGCATTTT. Translating it yields CASSGSGGLQPQHF.

The chain links TRBV18 to TRBJ1-4, with 8 bases matching TRBD1. This CDR3 contains 15 residues. The V segment lost 3 bases and the J segment 5 bases; nucleotides outside the gene matches: 5. Germline V gene data show CDR1 as KGHSH and CDR2 as LQKENI. In DNA, the CDR3 is TGTGCCAGCTCACCTCGAACAGGGGGGAATGAAAAACTGTTTTTT. It specifies CASSPRTGGNEKLFF.

This sequence joins TRBV18 and TRBJ2-5; D not resolved. CDR3 length: 11 amino acids. Germline lookup yields CDR1 KGHSH and CDR2 LQKENI. Trimming removed 6 bases from V and 3 bases from J, with 5 bases in between. The CDR3 protein is CASSAEETQYF. For the CDR3, the DNA is TGTGCCAGCTCGGCGGAAGAGACCCAGTACTTC.

This clone occurred a few times. CDR3 nucleotides: TGTGCTAGTGGTTTGCTAAATGGCTACACCTTC. It is translated as CASGLLNGYTF. The gene calls are TRBV12-5 and TRBJ1-2, with D hard to call. Germline V gene sequence: CDR1 LGHNT, CDR2 FRNRAP. V shed 2 bases and J shed 6 bases, with 4 bases lying between them. The CDR3 totals 11 residues.

A single count supports this clone. The chain couples TRBV28 to TRBJ2-5; possibly TRBD1 for D (6 bases). V lost 1 base, J lost 7 bases, and 16 bases lay in between. CDR1 is MDHEN, CDR2 SYDVKM, per germline. This CDR3 contains 15 residues. CDR3 in amino acids: CASSLSGQSLGTQYF. The DNA for the CDR3 is TGTGCCAGCAGTTTATCCGGACAGTCGTTGGGGACCCAGTACTTC.

As for this clone: Other DNA variants within this sample encode the same CDR3. This chain joins TRBV5-1 and TRBJ2-7; a possible D gene is TRBD1 (7 bases). CDR1 and CDR2 (germline): SGHRS, YFSETQ. The CDR3 consists of 15 residues. Trimming cost V 0 bases and J 2 bases, with 12 bases left between them. CDR3 DNA sequence: TGCGCCAGCAGCTTGGGCGGGACAGCAACCTACGAGCAGTACTTC. Its protein is CASSLGGTATYEQYF.

The gene calls are TRBV7-2 and TRBJ2-3, with TRBD1 as a possible D gene (5 bases). The CDR3 is 15 amino acids. Germline assignment: CDR1 SGHTA and CDR2 FQGNSA. The V end was cut by 5 bases, the J end by 0 bases, with 12 bases between. The CDR3 nucleotides are TGTGCCAGCAGCCCTAGTGGGGCTAGCACAGATACGCAGTATTTT. This sequence encodes CASSPSGASTDTQYF. The full variable domain, with the rest looked up from reference TRBV7-2 and TRBJ2-3, is GAGVSQSPSNKVTEKGKDVELRCDPISGHTALYWYRQSLGQGLEFLIYFQGNSAPDKSGLPSDRFSAERTGGSVSTLTIQRTQQEDSAVYLCASSPSGASTDTQYFGPGTRLTVL.